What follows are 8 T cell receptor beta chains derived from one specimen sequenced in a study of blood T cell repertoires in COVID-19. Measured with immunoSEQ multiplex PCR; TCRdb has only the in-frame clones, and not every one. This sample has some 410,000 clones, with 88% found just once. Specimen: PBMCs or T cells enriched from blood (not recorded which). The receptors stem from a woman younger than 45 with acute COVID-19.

The CDR3 protein is CAWSVWTGGYGYTF. The CDR3 DNA follows: TGTGCCTGGAGTGTATGGACAGGAGGCTATGGCTACACCTTC. The gene calls are TRBV30 and TRBJ1-2, with TRBD1 matching 7 bases. The trim removed 0 bases at V and 4 bases at J, leaving 5 bases unmatched. The CDR3 is made up of 14 amino acids. Germline CDR1 GTSNPN, CDR2 SVGIG (reference sequence).

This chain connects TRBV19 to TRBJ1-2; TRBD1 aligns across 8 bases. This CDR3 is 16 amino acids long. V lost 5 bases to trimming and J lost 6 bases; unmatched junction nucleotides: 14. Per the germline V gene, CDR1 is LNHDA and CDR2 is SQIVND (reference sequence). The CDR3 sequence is CASSPNNRGSEDGYTF. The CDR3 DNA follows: TGTGCCAGTAGTCCTAATAACAGGGGGAGTGAGGATGGCTACACCTTC.

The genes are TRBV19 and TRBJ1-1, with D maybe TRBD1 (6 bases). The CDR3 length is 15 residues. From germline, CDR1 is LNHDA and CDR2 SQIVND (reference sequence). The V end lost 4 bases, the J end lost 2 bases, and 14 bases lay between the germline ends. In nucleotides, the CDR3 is TGTGCCAGTAGTACAGGACAGCAAACCAACACTGAAGCTTTCTTT. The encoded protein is CASSTGQQTNTEAFF.

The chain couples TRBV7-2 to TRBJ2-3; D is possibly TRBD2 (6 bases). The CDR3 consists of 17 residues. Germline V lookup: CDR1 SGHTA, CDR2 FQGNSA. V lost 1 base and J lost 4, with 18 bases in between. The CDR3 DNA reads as TGTGCCAGCAGCTTAGAGGGGACTCCCTTTTTCGCAGATACGCAGTATTTT. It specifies CASSLEGTPFFADTQYF.

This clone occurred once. DNA of the CDR3: TGTGCCACCAGTTTATCGGGAGGGGTAGCTTTCTTT. This gives the protein CATSLSGGVAFF. The chain couples TRBV24-1 to TRBJ1-1, with D maybe TRBD1 (5 bases). From germline, CDR1 is KGHDR and CDR2 SFDVKD. The CDR3 is 12 residues long. Deletions cut 6 bases from V and 10 bases from J, with 14 bases between.

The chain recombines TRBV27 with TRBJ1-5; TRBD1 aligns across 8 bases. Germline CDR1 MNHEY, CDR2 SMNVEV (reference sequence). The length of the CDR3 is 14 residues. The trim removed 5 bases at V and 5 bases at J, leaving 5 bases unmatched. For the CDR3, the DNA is TGTGCCAGCAGTCTCCGGACAGGGTATCAGCCCCAGCATTTT. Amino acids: CASSLRTGYQPQHF.

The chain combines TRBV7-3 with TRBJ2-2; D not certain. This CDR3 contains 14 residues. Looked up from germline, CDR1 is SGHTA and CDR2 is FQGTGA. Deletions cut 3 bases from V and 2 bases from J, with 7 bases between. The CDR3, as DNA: TGTGCCAGCAGCTTCCGCGGTAACACCGGGGAGCTGTTTTTT. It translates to CASSFRGNTGELFF. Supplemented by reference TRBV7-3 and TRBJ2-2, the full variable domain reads GAGVSQTPSNKVTEKGKYVELRCDPISGHTALYWYRQSLGQGPEFLIYFQGTGAADDSGLPNDRFFAVRPEGSVSTLKIQRTERGDSAVYLCASSFRGNTGELFFGEGSRLTVL.

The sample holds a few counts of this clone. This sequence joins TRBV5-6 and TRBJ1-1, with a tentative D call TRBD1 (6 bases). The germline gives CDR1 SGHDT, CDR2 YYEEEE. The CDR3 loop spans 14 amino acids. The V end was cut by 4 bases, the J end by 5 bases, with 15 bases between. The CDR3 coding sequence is TGTGCCAGCAGCATAGCAGGGGTAGGGACTGAAGCTTTCTTT. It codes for CASSIAGVGTEAFF. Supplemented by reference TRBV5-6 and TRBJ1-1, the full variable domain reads DAGVTQSPTHLIKTRGQQVTLRCSPKSGHDTVSWYQQALGQGPQFIFQYYEEEERQRGNFPDRFSGHQFPNYSSELNVNALLLGDSALYLCASSIAGVGTEAFFGQGTRLTVV.